Below, 20 T cell receptor beta chains from the same sample are listed, as sequenced in a study of OX40 agonist ivuxolimab in advanced cancers. Some clones are missing from TCRdb's copy, which holds only in-frame ones; the method was immunoSEQ multiplex PCR. The data show 30,000 to 45,000 clones, approximately 86% seen once. The sequencing used CD4+ or CD8+ T cells sorted from blood, collected in a trial of the OX40 agonist ivuxolimab. The source of these receptors is an adult with an advanced solid tumor such as melanoma, head and neck, liver or kidney cancer.

J is TRBJ2-1 and V is TRBV5-6; D is uncertain. The CDR3 totals 15 residues. CDR1 is SGHDT, CDR2 YYEEEE, per germline. Deletions cut 1 base from V and 2 bases from J, with 10 bases between. The CDR3 loop reads CASSLWLEAYNEQFF. CDR3 coding DNA: TGTGCCAGCAGCTTGTGGCTAGAGGCCTACAATGAGCAGTTCTTC.

V gene TRBV19 combines with J gene TRBJ2-7; 8 nucleotides agree with TRBD1. V lost 3 bases to trimming and J lost 0 bases; unmatched junction nucleotides: 4. Germline V gene sequence: CDR1 LNHDA, CDR2 SQIVND (reference sequence). The CDR3 loop spans 15 amino acids. CDR3 in amino acids: CASSIDRGRSYEQYF. The CDR3 region has the DNA TGTGCCAGTAGTATCGACAGGGGACGCTCCTACGAGCAGTACTTC.

This clone was seen once. This chain links TRBV4-3 with TRBJ1-6, with D possibly matching TRBD1 (5 bases). V lost 1 base to trimming and J lost 8 bases, with 12 bases between them. The CDR3 has 15 amino acids. CDR1 LGHNA and CDR2 YSLEER come from the germline V gene. The CDR3 DNA sequence: TGCGCCAGCAGCCAAGGAGCAGGGTCAGATTCACCCCTCCACTTT. As protein: CASSQGAGSDSPLHF.

This clone showed up just a few times. V and J are TRBV7-2 and TRBJ2-7, with a weak D call TRBD2 (5 bases). The CDR3 runs 14 residues. CDR1 is SGHTA, CDR2 FQGNSA, per germline. Between the trimmed V and J ends, which lost 3 bases and 5 bases, there was a span of 14 bases. CDR3 bases: TGTGCCAGCAGCTTGGACTTGCTTTGGGACGAGCAGTACTTC. Amino acids: CASSLDLLWDEQYF.

The V and J genes are TRBV6-1 and TRBJ2-7; D uncertain. The CDR3 spans 14 residues. Germline CDR1 is MNHNS and CDR2 is SASEGT. V lost 3 bases and J lost 4, with 13 bases in between. The CDR3 is CASSELYATYEQYF. The CDR3 region has the DNA TGTGCCAGCAGTGAGCTATATGCTACATACGAGCAGTACTTC.

The V gene is TRBV23-1, the J gene TRBJ1-2; D may be TRBD1 (6 bases). TRBV23-1 is an ORF, and what it does is uncertain. V was pared by 10 bases and J by 4 bases, with 16 bases between. CDR3 length: 13 amino acids. This chain's CDR3 is CANHRDQVYGYTF. CDR3 coding DNA: TGCGCCAACCACAGGGATCAGGTCTATGGCTACACCTTC.

The J gene is TRBJ2-7, the V gene TRBV28, with 8 bases identical to TRBD2. This CDR3 is built from 15 residues. With V trimmed by 4 bases and J by 2 bases, 7 bases remained unmatched. Per germline, CDR1 MDHEN and CDR2 SYDVKM. The CDR3 region has the DNA TGTGCCAGCAGTTCAACAACTAGCGGCACCTACGAGCAGTACTTC. Translated, it gives CASSSTTSGTYEQYF.

The chain is built from TRBV5-4 and TRBJ2-7; D remains ambiguous. The CDR3 has 13 residues. Trimming removed 4 bases from V and 7 bases from J, with 15 bases in between. Per germline, CDR1 SGHNT and CDR2 YYREEE (reference sequence). The CDR3 DNA is TGTGCCAGCAGCCAAGATAACTTGAGAGAGCAGTACTTC. Translated: CASSQDNLREQYF.

The chain has TRBV6-5 and TRBJ2-7; 7 bases are a match to TRBD1. CDR1 and CDR2 from the germline V gene are MNHEY and SVGAGI. The CDR3 has 14 amino acids. J was trimmed by 3 bases and V by 8 bases; bases with no gene match: 10. The CDR3 DNA sequence: TGTGCCAGCGGGTCCCGGGACAGATTCTACGAGCAGTACTTC. Translation: CASGSRDRFYEQYF.

This clone turned up a few times. This sequence joins TRBV5-4 and TRBJ1-1; D remains ambiguous. Deletions cut 0 bases from V and 3 bases from J, with 12 bases between. This CDR3 is 15 amino acids long. From germline, CDR1 is SGHNT and CDR2 YYREEE (reference sequence). The CDR3 DNA sequence: TGTGCCAGCAGCTTGGGGATCGCGAGGGACACTGAAGCTTTCTTT. Protein product: CASSLGIARDTEAFF.

J is TRBJ2-7 and V is TRBV7-9; 8 bases align to TRBD2. CDR3 length: 14 residues. V shed 6 bases and J 3 bases; nucleotides not matched to a gene: 7. Germline V lookup: CDR1 SEHNR, CDR2 FQNEAQ (reference sequence). The CDR3 DNA reads as TGTGCCAGCAGGCCTTGGGGGACTAGCTACGAGCAGTACTTC. It specifies CASRPWGTSYEQYF.

In nucleotides, the CDR3 is TGTGCCAGCAGCTTGACTCGGCAGGGGAGCGCTGAAGCTTTCTTT. Amino acids: CASSLTRQGSAEAFF. This chain uses TRBV5-5 with TRBJ1-1; TRBD1 is a possible D gene (6 bases). Trimming pared 1 base from V and 6 bases from J, leaving 16 bases between. Germline CDR1 is SGHKS and CDR2 is YYEKEE (reference sequence). This CDR3 comprises 15 residues. Full variable domain (remainder filled in from reference TRBV5-5 and TRBJ1-1): DAGVTQSPTHLIKTRGQQVTLRCSPISGHKSVSWYQQVLGQGPQFIFQYYEKEERGRGNFPDRFSARQFPNYSSELNVNALLLGDSALYLCASSLTRQGSAEAFFGQGTRLTVV.

The J gene is TRBJ1-2, the V gene TRBV7-8; perhaps TRBD1 as D (5 bases). CDR1 is SGHVS and CDR2 is FQNEAQ in the germline V gene. Trimming took off 4 bases at V and 4 bases at J, with 10 bases between the two ends. The CDR3 spans 13 residues. CDR3 sequence (DNA): TGTGCCAGCAGCTCCCAGGGACCCTATGGCTACACCTTC. Its translation: CASSSQGPYGYTF. Using reference TRBV7-8 and TRBJ1-2 for the parts outside the CDR3, the full variable domain is GAGVSQSPRYKVAKRGQDVALRCDPISGHVSLFWYQQALGQGPEFLTYFQNEAQLDKSGLPSDRFFAERPEGSVSTLKIQRTQQEDSAVYLCASSSQGPYGYTFGSGTRLTVV.

The V and J genes are TRBV9 and TRBJ1-3; D is ambiguous. CDR1 and CDR2 from the germline V gene are SGDLS and YYNGEE. Trimming pared 7 bases from V and 0 bases from J, leaving 2 bases between. This CDR3 spans 11 amino acids. The CDR3 loop reads CASGSGNTIYF. The CDR3 DNA reads as TGTGCCAGCGGCTCTGGAAACACCATATATTTT.

CDR3 sequence reads: CASSIGTTGETQYF. Here the CDR3 DNA reads TGTGCCAGTAGTATAGGGACTACCGGAGAGACCCAGTACTTC. The V call is TRBV19, the J call TRBJ2-5; tentatively, D is TRBD2 (6 bases). The CDR3 is 14 residues long. Germline lookup yields CDR1 LNHDA and CDR2 SQIVND (reference sequence). Trimming took off 1 base at V and 4 bases at J, with 10 bases between the two ends.

The chain joins TRBV6-1 to TRBJ2-4; the match to TRBD2 covers 14 bases. Germline-derived CDR1 and CDR2 are MNHNS and SASEGT. Trimming at V came to 4 bases and at J to 9 bases, leaving 8 bases not matched to a gene. The CDR3 sequence is 16 residues long. CDR3 sequence (DNA): TGTGCCAGCAGTGGACTAGCGGGGGGGCCGTCGAGCATTCAGTACTTC. As protein: CASSGLAGGPSSIQYF.

The rearrangement links TRBV10-3 to TRBJ2-5; 9 bases line up with TRBD2. CDR3 length: 17 residues. Germline CDR1 ENHRY, CDR2 SYGVKD. With V trimmed by 0 bases and J by 3 bases, 8 bases remained unmatched. The CDR3 reads CAISESSWRGGEETQYF. The CDR3, as DNA: TGTGCCATCAGTGAGTCGTCTTGGCGGGGGGGCGAAGAGACCCAGTACTTC.

J is TRBJ1-5 and V is TRBV6-5; a possible D gene is TRBD1 (6 bases). V lost 0 bases to trimming and J lost 6 bases, with 12 bases between them. This CDR3 is 15 amino acids long. From germline, CDR1 is MNHEY and CDR2 SVGAGI. The CDR3 spells CASSYSPGEGQPQHF. The CDR3 DNA reads TGTGCCAGCAGTTACTCCCCAGGGGAGGGTCAGCCCCAGCATTTT.

This clone occurred a few times. The V gene is TRBV19, the J gene TRBJ1-6; TRBD1 matches at 9 bases. The CDR3 sequence is 14 residues long. From germline, CDR1 is LNHDA and CDR2 SQIVND (reference sequence). V was pared by 6 bases and J by 7 bases, with 4 bases of the junction left unmatched. The CDR3 loop reads CASSQGTGNSPLHF. The CDR3 region has the DNA TGTGCCAGTAGCCAGGGGACAGGGAATTCACCCCTCCACTTT.

The chain uses TRBV16 and TRBJ1-6; D not certain. The germline CDR1 and CDR2 sequences are KGHSY and FQNENV. V was pared by 4 bases and J by 8 bases, with 21 bases between. The CDR3 spans 17 residues. The CDR3 protein is CASSRIAPLGNDSPLHF. The CDR3 DNA reads TGTGCCAGCAGCCGAATTGCCCCTCTTGGGAATGATTCACCCCTCCACTTT.